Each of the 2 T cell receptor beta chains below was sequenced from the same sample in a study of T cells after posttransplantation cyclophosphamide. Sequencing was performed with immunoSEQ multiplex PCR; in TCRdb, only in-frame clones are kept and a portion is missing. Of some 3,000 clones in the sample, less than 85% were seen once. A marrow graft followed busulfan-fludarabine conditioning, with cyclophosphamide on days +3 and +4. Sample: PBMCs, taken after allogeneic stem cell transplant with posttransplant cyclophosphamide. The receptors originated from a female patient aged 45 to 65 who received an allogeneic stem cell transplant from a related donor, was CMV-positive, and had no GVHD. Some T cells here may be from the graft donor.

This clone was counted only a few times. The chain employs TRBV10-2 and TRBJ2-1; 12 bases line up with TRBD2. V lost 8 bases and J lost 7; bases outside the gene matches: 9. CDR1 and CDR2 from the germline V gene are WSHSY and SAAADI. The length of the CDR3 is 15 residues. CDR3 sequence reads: CASQLAGGYGNEQFF. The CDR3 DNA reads TGCGCCAGCCAACTAGCGGGAGGTTATGGGAATGAGCAGTTCTTC.

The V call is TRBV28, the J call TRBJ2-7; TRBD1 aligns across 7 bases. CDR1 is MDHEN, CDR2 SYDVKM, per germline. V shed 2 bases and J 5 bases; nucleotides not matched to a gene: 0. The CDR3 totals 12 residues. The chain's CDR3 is CASSLTGDEQYF. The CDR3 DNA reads TGTGCCAGCAGTTTAACAGGGGACGAGCAGTACTTC. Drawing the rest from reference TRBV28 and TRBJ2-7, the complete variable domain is DVKVTQSSRYLVKRTGEKVFLECVQDMDHENMFWYRQDPGLGLRLIYFSYDVKMKEKGDIPEGYSVSREKKERFSLILESASTNQTSMYLCASSLTGDEQYFGPGTRLTVT.